The entry that follows covers one T cell receptor (beta chain) sequence. Its antigen is currently unknown. The data originate from a study of beta chain features in type 1 diabetes. Study-level points and caveats: Shortening of TCRB CDR3s, moderate but significant, appeared in all four CD4+ subsets of Type 1 diabetes patients. With patients and controls alike, PCR might favor shorter templates to an equal degree. Sampled from patients, naive, central memory and Treg TCRB repertoires appeared more similar than those sampled from healthy donors.

The investigators reverse transcribed all of the isolated RNA, so they sequenced expressed TCRB transcripts. Measured with immunoSEQ multiplex PCR; TCRdb has only the in-frame clones, and not every one. The sample has around 250,000 clones, roughly an eighth seen once. Per the germline V gene, CDR1 is SGHTA and CDR2 is FQGTGA. Trimming shortened V by 2 bases and J by 10 bases, and 15 bases separated the two germline ends. The CDR3 extends over 14 amino acids. The V and J genes are TRBV7-3 and TRBJ2-1, with D possibly being TRBD1 (6 bases). Input material: naive CD4+ T cells from blood. The TCR was taken from a man between 25 and 39 years old with type 1 diabetes. CDR3 DNA: TGTGCCAGCAGCTTATTTCAGGGGAACGCGGAGCAGTTCTTC. Amino acids: CASSLFQGNAEQFF.